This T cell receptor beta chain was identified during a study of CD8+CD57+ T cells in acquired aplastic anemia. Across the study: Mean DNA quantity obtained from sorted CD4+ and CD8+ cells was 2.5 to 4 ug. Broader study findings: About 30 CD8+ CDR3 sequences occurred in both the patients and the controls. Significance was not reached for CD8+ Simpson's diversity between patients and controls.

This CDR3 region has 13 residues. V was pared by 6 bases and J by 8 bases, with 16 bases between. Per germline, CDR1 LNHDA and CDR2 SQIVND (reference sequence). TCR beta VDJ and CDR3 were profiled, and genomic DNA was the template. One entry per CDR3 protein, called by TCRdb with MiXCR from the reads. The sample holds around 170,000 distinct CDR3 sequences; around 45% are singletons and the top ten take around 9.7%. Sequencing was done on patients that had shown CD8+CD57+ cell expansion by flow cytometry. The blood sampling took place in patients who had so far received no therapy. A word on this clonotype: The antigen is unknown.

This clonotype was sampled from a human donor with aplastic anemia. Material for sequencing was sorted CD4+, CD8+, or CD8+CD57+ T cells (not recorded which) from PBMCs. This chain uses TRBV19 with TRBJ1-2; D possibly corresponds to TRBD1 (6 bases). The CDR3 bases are TGTGCCAGTAGCCGCGACGGGGGCGGAGGCTACACCTTC. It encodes CASSRDGGGGYTF.